This T cell receptor (beta chain) was sequenced in a study of blood T cell repertoires in COVID-19. Trimming took 3 bases from V and 1 from J; bases not matched to a gene: 3. CDR3 length: 15 amino acids. Germline V gene sequence: CDR1 MGHDK, CDR2 SYGVNS. Sequenced by immunoSEQ multiplex PCR; TCRdb stores in-frame clones only, minus some. In the table there are approximately 450,000 clones, 75% to 90% of which are singletons. The receptor comes from a young woman with acute or convalescent COVID-19. The chain joins TRBV25-1 to TRBJ2-4, with 7 bases matching TRBD1. The specimen sequenced was peripheral blood. The CDR3, as DNA: TGTGCCAGCAGTGATCGACAGGGCGCCAAAAACATTCAGTACTTC. Residues: CASSDRQGAKNIQYF.